This TCR beta chain was recorded in a study of blood T cell repertoires in COVID-19. Study context: The United States, Italy and Spain supplied acute and convalescent COVID-19 samples. The analysed material was cDNA or gDNA that came from T cells, B-cell-depleted T cells, or PBMCs.

TCRdb's copy holds only in-frame clones and misses some; the assay was immunoSEQ multiplex PCR. The table has about 250,000 clones, about four fifths seen once. The source of this sequence is an elderly man with acute or convalescent COVID-19. Sequenced input: peripheral blood.

The CDR3 nucleotides read TGCGCCAGCAGCTTGGCCCCCAGTGTTGGTTACAATGAGCAGTTCTTC. Translated: CASSLAPSVGYNEQFF. The chain couples TRBV5-1 to TRBJ2-1; D remains ambiguous. The germline gives CDR1 SGHRS, CDR2 YFSETQ. Trimming pared 0 bases from V and 4 bases from J, leaving 14 bases between. CDR3 length: 16 residues.